One sample yielded the 19 T cell receptor beta chains listed below, sequenced in a study of vaccination and CD4 T cells after COVID-19. These receptors are not linked to any known antigen. With the Oncomine TCR Beta short-read assay, DNA from cultured CD4+ T cells was sequenced. MiXCR, applied by TCRdb to the PCR reads, yields one record per CDR3 protein. The sample lists 15,000 or so distinct CDR3 sequences; about 26% were seen once. Stated treatment: approximately nine-day PBMC culture with coronavirus spike peptide pools or control peptides (ViraFEST assay). Sequencing was performed on cultured CD4+ T cells from blood. Receptor source: a human donor with COVID-19.

This sequence joins TRBV14 and TRBJ1-2; no clear D gene. The germline gives CDR1 SGHDN, CDR2 FVKESK. Trimming stripped 0 bases from V and 5 bases from J, with 10 bases between. The CDR3 is 14 residues long. The CDR3 bases are TGTGCCAGCAGCCAAGACAGAACTACGTATGGCTACACCTTC. Encoded protein: CASSQDRTTYGYTF.

Comments on this clonotype: Sequence at one end of the junction differs from germline and may be a read error. The CDR3 reads CSAGLAGGYEQHF. DNA of the CDR3: TGCAGTGCCGGACTAGCGGGGGGCTACGAGCAGCACTTC. The V gene is TRBV20-1, the J gene TRBJ2-7; 14 nucleotides match TRBD2. Germline CDR1 and CDR2: DFQATT and SNEGSKA (reference sequence). This CDR3 has 13 amino acids.

The J gene is TRBJ2-3, the V gene TRBV11-3, with no clear D. V was clipped by 5 bases and J by 2 bases, with 11 bases between them. This CDR3 is 14 amino acids long. Looked up from germline, CDR1 is SGHNT and CDR2 is YENEEA. The CDR3 bases are TGTGCCAGCAGCCGGCAAACGACCACAGATACGCAGTATTTT. Its translation is CASSRQTTTDTQYF.

The rearrangement uses TRBV5-4 and TRBJ1-2, with D unclear. The CDR3 sequence is 13 residues long. Germline CDR1 and CDR2: SGHNT and YYREEE (reference sequence). V lost 0 bases and J lost 7, with 10 bases in between. As DNA, the CDR3 is TGTGCCAGCAGCTTGGCCGGGAGTGGTGGCTACACCTTC. It translates to CASSLAGSGGYTF.

This clonotype occurred a few times. The V call is TRBV4-3, the J call TRBJ1-2, with 7 bases aligning to TRBD1. CDR1 and CDR2 (germline): LGHNA, YSLEER. J lost 4 bases, V lost 1 base, and 0 bases had no gene match. The CDR3 contains 13 residues. This chain's CDR3 is CASSQAGGYGYTF. CDR3 nucleotides: TGCGCCAGCAGCCAAGCAGGGGGCTATGGCTACACCTTC.

V is TRBV30 and J is TRBJ1-1, with no clear D. The length of the CDR3 is 14 residues. V lost 4 bases, J lost 11 bases, and 23 bases lay in between. Germline V gives CDR1 GTSNPN, CDR2 SVGIG (reference sequence). The chain's CDR3 is CAWTIKSGPGVAFF. CDR3 in DNA: TGTGCCTGGACCATAAAATCCGGGCCGGGAGTGGCTTTCTTT.

The J gene is TRBJ1-2, the V gene TRBV10-3; 7 nucleotides agree with TRBD1. V lost 4 bases, J lost 8 bases, and 7 bases stayed unmatched. CDR1 ENHRY and CDR2 SYGVKD come from the germline V gene. The CDR3 contains 13 residues. CDR3 bases: TGTGCCATCAGTGGCGACAGGGCTGGAGGCTACACCTTC. Translation: CAISGDRAGGYTF.

This chain links TRBV19 with TRBJ1-6, with 7 bases lining up with TRBD1. Trimming removed 5 bases from V and 7 bases from J; junction bases left unmatched: 8. In germline, CDR1 is LNHDA, CDR2 SQIVND (reference sequence). The CDR3 is 15 amino acids. The CDR3 loop is CASSAQGQKNSPLHF. CDR3 DNA sequence: TGTGCCAGTAGTGCCCAGGGACAGAAGAATTCACCCCTCCACTTT. Based on the CDR3 plus reference TRBV19 and TRBJ1-6, the full variable domain is DGGITQSPKYLFRKEGQNVTLSCEQNLNHDAMYWYRQDPGQGLRLIYYSQIVNDFQKGDIAEGYSVSREKKESFPLTVTSAQKNPTAFYLCASSAQGQKNSPLHFGNGTRLTVT.

This clonotype appeared a few times. The chain carries TRBV20-1 and TRBJ1-6; TRBD1 matches 7 bases. J gave up 7 bases and V 1 base, and 7 bases lay outside the gene matches. This CDR3 region has 15 residues. Per the germline V gene, CDR1 is DFQATT and CDR2 is SNEGSKA (reference sequence). In DNA, the CDR3 is TGCAGTGCTAGAGCGGCGGCAGGGGGGAATTCACCCCTCCACTTT. Encoded protein: CSARAAAGGNSPLHF.

This clonotype was recorded a few times. J is TRBJ1-2 and V is TRBV6-5; 7 nucleotides line up with TRBD1. Germline V gene lookup returns CDR1 MNHEY and CDR2 SVGAGI. The length of the CDR3 is 13 residues. The V gene end was trimmed by 2 bases and the J gene end by 8 bases; junction bases not matched to a gene: 5. DNA for the CDR3: TGTGCCAGCAGTTACCTCCAGGGGGGAGGCTACACCTTC. Encoded protein: CASSYLQGGGYTF.

This clonotype was found a few times. The gene calls are TRBV20-1 and TRBJ1-4; D unclear. The V end lost 0 bases, the J end lost 0 bases, and 11 bases lay between the germline ends. The CDR3 is 16 amino acids. CDR1 and CDR2 from the germline V gene are DFQATT and SNEGSKA (reference sequence). The CDR3 loop reads CSARDLISATNEKLFF. The CDR3 bases are TGCAGTGCTAGAGATCTCATCTCAGCAACTAATGAAAAACTGTTTTTT.

A word on this clonotype: One end of the junction is discordant with germline, which a read error may explain. The genes are TRBV10-3 and TRBJ2-3, with D perhaps TRBD2 (6 bases). Germline loops: CDR1 ENHRY, CDR2 SYGVKD. The CDR3 is 14 residues long. The CDR3 spells CTIRVSQGGDTQYF. The CDR3 DNA reads as TGTACCATCAGAGTTTCTCAGGGAGGAGATACGCAGTATTTT.

This chain joins TRBV20-1 and TRBJ2-1, with TRBD1 matching over 8 bases. The junction had 9 bases not matched to a gene; V was cut back by 0 bases and J by 5 bases. The length of the CDR3 is 16 residues. CDR1 is DFQATT and CDR2 is SNEGSKA in the germline V gene (reference sequence). CDR3: CSARDSSRGLNNEQFF. The CDR3 bases are TGCAGTGCTAGAGATTCAAGCAGGGGGCTAAACAATGAGCAGTTCTTC.

The rearrangement joins TRBV10-3 to TRBJ2-3, with 8 bases matching TRBD1. Germline V gene data show CDR1 as ENHRY and CDR2 as SYGVKD. Trimming at V came to 10 bases and at J to 3 bases, leaving 9 bases not matched to a gene. The CDR3 sequence is 14 residues long. In DNA form, the CDR3 reads TGTGCCACCACCCGGACAGGGCCGACAGATACGCAGTATTTT. It is translated as CATTRTGPTDTQYF.

The table lists this clonotype with a few counts. The chain couples TRBV10-3 to TRBJ2-5, with unresolved D. The V gene's germline CDR1 is ENHRY and CDR2 SYGVKD. This CDR3 spans 15 amino acids. Trimming removed 3 bases at V and 0 bases at J, with 11 bases between. In DNA, the CDR3 is TGTGCCATCAGTGAAGGCAGGTCATACCAAGAGACCCAGTACTTC. It encodes CAISEGRSYQETQYF.

This sequence joins TRBV5-1 and TRBJ2-2; tentatively, D is TRBD1 or TRBD2 (5 bases each). The CDR3 has 15 amino acids. Germline V gives CDR1 SGHRS, CDR2 YFSETQ. Trimming cost V 2 bases and J 5 bases, with 13 bases left between them. CDR3 protein: CASSLGQGGTGELFF. The CDR3 nucleotides are TGCGCCAGCAGCTTAGGTCAGGGCGGGACCGGGGAGCTGTTTTTT. The entire variable domain, with the rest obtained from reference TRBV5-1 and TRBJ2-2, is as follows: KAGVTQTPRYLIKTRGQQVTLSCSPISGHRSVSWYQQTPGQGLQFLFEYFSETQRNKGNFPGRFSGRQFSNSRSEMNVSTLELGDSALYLCASSLGQGGTGELFFGEGSRLTVL.

V usage is TRBV6-2 or TRBV6-3 and J usage is TRBJ1-5, with no clear D. CDR1 and CDR2 from the germline V gene are MNHEY and SVGEGT. CDR3 length: 20 residues. V lost 0 bases and J 2 bases, leaving 23 bases between the germline ends. CDR3 nucleotide sequence: TGTGCCAGCAGTTACTCGATCGAGGCTGGGCCGTTAAGGGGCAATCAGCCCCAGCATTTT. Its translation is CASSYSIEAGPLRGNQPQHF.

The chain is built from TRBV6-1 and TRBJ2-3; D is perhaps TRBD2 (6 bases). V gave up 4 bases and J gave up 4 bases, with 12 bases separating them. The CDR3 sequence is 14 residues long. Germline V CDR1 and CDR2: MNHNS, SASEGT. CDR3 nucleotides: TGTGCCAGCAGTGCCCTGACTAGTGCAGATACGCAGTATTTT. It is translated as CASSALTSADTQYF.

This clonotype has more than one count but fewer than ten. The chain uses TRBV21-1 and TRBJ2-7; the table's D call TRBD1 went unverified against the DNA. TRBV21-1 is assigned pseudogene status. The CDR3 sequence is 15 residues long. CDR3 loop: CASSKYEGTDYEQYF. CDR3 DNA: TGTGCCAGCAGCAAATATGAGGGGACGGACTACGAGCAGTACTTC.